The 28 T cell receptor beta chains presented below share a single source sample, sequenced in a study of cytomegalovirus exposure and HLA in healthy donors (dated by TCRdb to about 2017). The library was produced with the immunoSEQ multiplex PCR assay. The source is immuneACCESS, and TCRdb retained only in-frame sequences with V and J called. Part of the clones is not carried over; for the studies checked, unresolved V genes explain less than half of this, and the remainder is unexplained. The sample profile shows roughly 350,000 clones; roughly 88% of them were found once. The ten largest account for about 0.8% of the sample. The specimen sequenced was PBMCs. These receptors came from a woman aged 18-30 years in good health and CMV-seronegative.

CDR3 sequence: CASSPPVLRQFF. CDR3 in DNA: TGTGCCAGCAGTCCCCCCGTTCTTCGGCAGTTCTTC. The chain combines TRBV28 with TRBJ2-1; D is ambiguous. In germline, CDR1 is MDHEN, CDR2 SYDVKM. V dropped 5 bases and J dropped 12 bases, with 14 bases sitting between them. This CDR3 is 12 amino acids long.

This clone was recorded once. The genes are TRBV5-1 and TRBJ2-1, with TRBD2 matching over 14 bases. The CDR3 consists of 15 residues. Trimming cost V 4 bases and J 8 bases; bases outside gene matches: 5. Germline V gene lookup returns CDR1 SGHRS and CDR2 YFSETQ. The CDR3 DNA sequence: TGCGCCAGCAGCCCGCGACTAGCGGGAGGGGATGAGCAGTTCTTC. Amino acid sequence: CASSPRLAGGDEQFF. The whole variable domain, remainder taken from reference TRBV5-1 and TRBJ2-1, is KAGVTQTPRYLIKTRGQQVTLSCSPISGHRSVSWYQQTPGQGLQFLFEYFSETQRNKGNFPGRFSGRQFSNSRSEMNVSTLELGDSALYLCASSPRLAGGDEQFFGPGTRLTVL.

The chain carries TRBV9 and TRBJ2-7; 11 bases agree with TRBD2. This CDR3 region has 15 residues. The germline V gene has CDR1 SGDLS and CDR2 YYNGEE. The V gene end was trimmed by 4 bases and the J gene end by 4 bases; junction bases not matched to a gene: 7. The CDR3 DNA reads TGTGCCAGCAGCCCCGGACTAGCGGGTGTGTACGAGCAGTACTTC. It translates to CASSPGLAGVYEQYF. Complete variable domain (other parts from reference TRBV9 and TRBJ2-7): DSGVTQTPKHLITATGQRVTLRCSPRSGDLSVYWYQQSLDQGLQFLIQYYNGEERAKGNILERFSAQQFPDLHSELNLSSLELGDSALYFCASSPGLAGVYEQYFGPGTRLTVT.

V usage is TRBV10-3 and J usage is TRBJ2-7; perhaps TRBD1 as D (5 bases). This CDR3 is 15 amino acids long. V was clipped by 0 bases and J by 2 bases, with 11 bases between them. CDR1 is ENHRY and CDR2 is SYGVKD in the germline V gene. CDR3 region: CAISESRGSTYEQYF. In nucleotides, the CDR3 is TGTGCCATCAGTGAGTCAAGGGGATCAACCTACGAGCAGTACTTC.

This clone occurred once. This sequence joins TRBV7-3 and TRBJ1-1, with a tentative D call TRBD1 (5 bases). Germline V CDR1 and CDR2: SGHTA, FQGTGA. The CDR3 spans 13 residues. The germline V and J ends were trimmed by 2 bases and 4 bases, with 8 bases remaining between them. CDR3 sequence: CASSLRRGTEAFF. CDR3 nucleotides: TGTGCCAGCAGCTTACGGAGGGGCACTGAAGCTTTCTTT.

The gene calls are TRBV27 and TRBJ2-5; 8 bases map to TRBD2. The V and J ends lost 6 bases and 0 bases, in that order; junction bases with no gene match: 9. Germline CDR1 reads MNHEY; CDR2 reads SMNVEV (reference sequence). This CDR3 spans 16 amino acids. The CDR3 loop reads CASSFRTSNNQETQYF. In DNA, the CDR3 is TGTGCCAGCAGCTTCCGGACTAGCAACAACCAAGAGACCCAGTACTTC.

The V call is TRBV5-8, the J call TRBJ2-5, with TRBD2 identical over 12 bases. The CDR3 contains 17 residues. CDR1 and CDR2 from the germline V gene are SGHTS and YDEGEE. V dropped 0 bases and J dropped 9; count of bases not matched to a gene: 12. Written as DNA, the CDR3 is TGTGCCAGCAGCTTGGAACCATCTAGCGGGAGGGCAATGGCCCAGTACTTC. As protein: CASSLEPSSGRAMAQYF.

V and J are TRBV7-3 and TRBJ1-1; 7 nucleotides align to TRBD1. In germline, CDR1 is SGHTA, CDR2 FQGTGA. This CDR3 has 14 residues. The trim removed 6 bases at V and 6 bases at J, leaving 10 bases unmatched. The chain's CDR3 is CASSLTDRDAEAFF. For the CDR3, the DNA is TGTGCCAGCAGTTTGACCGACAGGGACGCTGAAGCTTTCTTT.

The J gene is TRBJ2-6, the V gene TRBV6-1; D is undetermined. From germline, CDR1 is MNHNS and CDR2 SASEGT. The CDR3 totals 14 residues. The V end lost 8 bases, the J end lost 6 bases, and 14 bases lay between the germline ends. CDR3 loop: CASEKLQEANVLTF. The CDR3 bases are TGTGCCAGCGAAAAGCTTCAAGAGGCCAACGTCCTGACTTTC.

CDR3 region: CASRAGGRQDFYNEQFF. The DNA of the CDR3 is TGTGCCAGCAGGGCGGGGGGGAGGCAGGACTTCTACAATGAGCAGTTCTTC. The rearrangement joins TRBV5-4 to TRBJ2-1, with TRBD2 identical over 9 bases. Germline-derived CDR1 and CDR2 are SGHNT and YYREEE (reference sequence). This CDR3 is 17 amino acids long. After removal of 5 bases from V and 3 bases from J, the junction contained 12 bases not matched to a gene.

This clone has only one observation. The CDR3 sequence: CASSPGTGGLNTEAFF. CDR3 coding DNA: TGTGCCAGTAGTCCAGGGACAGGGGGTCTGAACACTGAAGCTTTCTTT. The rearrangement uses TRBV19 and TRBJ1-1; 11 positions agree with TRBD1. J gave up 0 bases and V 5 bases, and 5 bases lay outside the gene matches. The CDR3 length is 16 residues. Germline V gives CDR1 LNHDA, CDR2 SQIVND (reference sequence). The full variable domain, with the rest looked up from reference TRBV19 and TRBJ1-1, is DGGITQSPKYLFRKEGQNVTLSCEQNLNHDAMYWYRQDPGQGLRLIYYSQIVNDFQKGDIAEGYSVSREKKESFPLTVTSAQKNPTAFYLCASSPGTGGLNTEAFFGQGTRLTVV.

This chain links TRBV2 with TRBJ2-5; 10 bases map to TRBD1. Germline V gene sequence: CDR1 SNHLY, CDR2 FYNNEI. CDR3 length: 15 amino acids. J lost 5 bases, V lost 7 bases, and 10 bases had no gene match. DNA for the CDR3: TGTGCCAGCAATTCGGACAGGGGGGCTGGGGAGACCCAGTACTTC. Protein sequence: CASNSDRGAGETQYF.

This sequence joins TRBV11-2 and TRBJ2-1; D perhaps matches TRBD2 (5 bases). Germline CDR1 SGHAT, CDR2 FQNNGV. The ends were cut back, 2 bases at V and 3 bases at J, with 11 bases in the middle. The CDR3 is 15 residues long. CDR3 nucleotides: TGTGCCAGCAGCTTAACACTAGAGGTCTACAATGAGCAGTTCTTC. Translating it yields CASSLTLEVYNEQFF.

The rearrangement links TRBV27 to TRBJ2-7; D unclear. The CDR3 runs to 13 residues. Germline CDR1 MNHEY, CDR2 SMNVEV (reference sequence). The V gene lost 6 bases and the J gene lost 3 bases, with 12 bases spanning the gap. CDR3 amino acids: CASRIRAFYEQYF. The CDR3 DNA is TGTGCCAGCAGAATAAGAGCCTTCTACGAGCAGTACTTC.

The gene calls are TRBV18 and TRBJ1-1; weak D call: TRBD1 (5 bases). Trimming took 0 bases from V and 5 from J, leaving 13 bases between them. This CDR3 comprises 15 residues. Germline V gives CDR1 KGHSH, CDR2 LQKENI. This CDR3 reads CASSPPGLLRTEAFF. The CDR3 DNA is TGTGCCAGCTCACCACCGGGGCTCCTGAGGACTGAAGCTTTCTTT.

This chain uses TRBV5-1 with TRBJ2-3, with D tentatively TRBD2 (6 bases). Germline V CDR1 and CDR2: SGHRS, YFSETQ. This CDR3 contains 12 residues. The V and J ends lost 7 bases and 8 bases respectively, with 14 bases between them. The CDR3 DNA follows: TGCGCCAGCGGACTAAGAGGTGGTACGCAGTATTTT. It encodes CASGLRGGTQYF.

This clone turned up a few times. V gene TRBV28 combines with J gene TRBJ1-2; D remains ambiguous. Trimming took off 6 bases at V and 4 bases at J, with 18 bases between the two ends. The CDR3 runs to 15 residues. Germline CDR1 is MDHEN and CDR2 is SYDVKM. The CDR3 loop is CASSFSGGESYGYTF. In DNA, the CDR3 is TGTGCCAGCAGCTTTTCAGGTGGTGAGAGCTATGGCTACACCTTC.

V is TRBV18 and J is TRBJ2-7; D might be TRBD2 (7 bases). CDR1 and CDR2 from the germline V gene are KGHSH and LQKENI. Trimming stripped 2 bases from V and 7 bases from J, with 15 bases between. This CDR3 is 14 amino acids long. In DNA form, the CDR3 reads TGTGCCAGCTCACCAAGCGCGGGGGCGGGGGAGCAGTACTTC. This gives the protein CASSPSAGAGEQYF.

The chain couples TRBV6-5 to TRBJ1-5; D not resolved. The CDR3 length is 14 residues. Per germline, CDR1 MNHEY and CDR2 SVGAGI. V was trimmed by 2 bases and J by 5 bases, leaving 10 bases between them. CDR3 bases: TGTGCCAGCAGTTACAAGGGAGGGCATCAGCCCCAGCATTTT. It is translated as CASSYKGGHQPQHF.

The chain has TRBV2 and TRBJ2-7, with 10 nucleotides matching TRBD1. Per the germline V gene, CDR1 is SNHLY and CDR2 is FYNNEI. The CDR3 consists of 15 residues. V lost 6 bases, J lost 5 bases, and 10 bases stayed unmatched. CDR3 region: CASSSPGQGIHEQYF. CDR3 DNA: TGTGCCAGCAGCTCTCCGGGACAGGGGATCCACGAGCAGTACTTC. The whole variable domain, remainder taken from reference TRBV2 and TRBJ2-7, is EPEVTQTPSHQVTQMGQEVILRCVPISNHLYFYWYRQILGQKVEFLVSFYNNEISEKSEIFDDQFSVERPDGSNFTLKIRSTKLEDSAMYFCASSSPGQGIHEQYFGPGTRLTVT.

This chain links TRBV7-6 with TRBJ2-2; 14 bases are shared with TRBD2. Germline CDR1 SGHVS, CDR2 FNYEAQ. After removal of 5 bases from V and 5 bases from J, the junction contained 10 bases not matched to a gene. The CDR3 has 18 residues. CDR3 protein: CASSQGLAGEEGTGELFF. In nucleotides, the CDR3 is TGTGCCAGCAGCCAGGGACTAGCGGGAGAGGAGGGGACCGGGGAGCTGTTTTTT.

V usage is TRBV7-9 and J usage is TRBJ1-5, with TRBD1 as a possible D gene (5 bases). The length of the CDR3 is 14 residues. The ends were cut back, 5 bases at V and 0 bases at J, with 8 bases in the middle. Germline CDR1 and CDR2: SEHNR and FQNEAQ (reference sequence). Here the CDR3 DNA reads TGTGCCAGCAGCACCGGGGGTAGCAATCAGCCCCAGCATTTT. Protein: CASSTGGSNQPQHF.

The CDR3 loop reads CASSSRQVQGELFF. The CDR3 DNA sequence: TGTGCCAGCAGCTCCAGACAGGTCCAGGGGGAGCTGTTTTTT. The chain couples TRBV28 to TRBJ2-2; D is possibly TRBD1 (6 bases). CDR3 length: 14 residues. Germline assignment: CDR1 MDHEN and CDR2 SYDVKM. V lost 6 bases, J lost 8 bases, and 16 bases lay in between.

J is TRBJ2-7 and V is TRBV6-1; 7 positions match TRBD2. The germline CDR1 and CDR2 sequences are MNHNS and SASEGT. CDR3 size: 14 residues. The V segment lost 6 bases and the J segment 6 bases; nucleotides outside the gene matches: 11. CDR3 protein: CASSLAVSAGEQYF. Here the CDR3 DNA reads TGTGCCAGCAGCCTAGCGGTCTCAGCTGGCGAGCAGTACTTC.

The chain couples TRBV7-2 to TRBJ2-7, with a weak D call TRBD2 (5 bases). The CDR3 is 15 residues long. Germline-derived CDR1 and CDR2 are SGHTA and FQGNSA. The V gene lost 2 bases and the J gene lost 2 bases, with 13 bases spanning the gap. In DNA form, the CDR3 reads TGTGCCAGCAGCTTACAAAGTAGCGTAGCCTACGAGCAGTACTTC. Encoded protein: CASSLQSSVAYEQYF.

This clone was detected only a few times. CDR3 in DNA: TGTGCCAGCAGCTCTCAAATTCATAGCGGGAGCGAGCAGTACTTC. Amino acid sequence: CASSSQIHSGSEQYF. The rearrangement links TRBV7-2 to TRBJ2-7; 9 nucleotides agree with TRBD2. From germline, CDR1 is SGHTA and CDR2 FQGNSA. This CDR3 spans 15 amino acids. Trimming cost V 4 bases and J 6 bases; bases outside gene matches: 10.

The V gene is TRBV7-2, the J gene TRBJ1-2; 8 bases line up with TRBD1. V was clipped by 5 bases and J by 6 bases; unmatched bases: 11. The CDR3 length is 15 residues. The germline CDR1 and CDR2 sequences are SGHTA and FQGNSA. DNA for the CDR3: TGTGCCAGCAGCCACCGATCGGACAGGGCCAATGGCTACACCTTC. It encodes CASSHRSDRANGYTF.

This clone was seen many times. This CDR3 is also generated by other DNA sequences in the sample. J is TRBJ2-2 and V is TRBV10-3, with D tentatively TRBD2 (5 bases). Deletions cut 4 bases from V and 5 bases from J, with 5 bases between. Germline assignment: CDR1 ENHRY and CDR2 SYGVKD. The CDR3 is made up of 12 amino acids. The DNA of the CDR3 is TGTGCCATCAGTGGAGGGACCGGGGAGCTGTTTTTT. Amino acid sequence: CAISGGTGELFF.